The clone carrying this TCR beta chain was observed once. Its antigen is currently unknown. Amplification used 60 Vbeta primers and 13 Jbeta primers. Method: immunoSEQ multiplex PCR; TCRdb's copy keeps in-frame clones and lacks some. The sample contains around 150,000 clones, about 80% of which appear only once. These data originate in a study of cytomegalovirus exposure and HLA in healthy donors. V dropped 2 bases and J dropped 2; count of bases not matched to a gene: 6. The CDR3 has 16 residues. Germline assignment: CDR1 SGHDT and CDR2 YYEEEE. Findings of the study overall: The study listed roughly 160 cytomegalovirus-associated TCR beta chains.

J is TRBJ1-3 and V is TRBV5-6, with 8 bases that match TRBD1. This sequence originates from a man in his fifties in good health and CMV-seropositive. Sequenced material: PBMCs. Here the CDR3 DNA reads TGTGCCAGCAGCTTTGACAGGGGAGAAACTGGAAACACCATATATTTT. This codes for CASSFDRGETGNTIYF.